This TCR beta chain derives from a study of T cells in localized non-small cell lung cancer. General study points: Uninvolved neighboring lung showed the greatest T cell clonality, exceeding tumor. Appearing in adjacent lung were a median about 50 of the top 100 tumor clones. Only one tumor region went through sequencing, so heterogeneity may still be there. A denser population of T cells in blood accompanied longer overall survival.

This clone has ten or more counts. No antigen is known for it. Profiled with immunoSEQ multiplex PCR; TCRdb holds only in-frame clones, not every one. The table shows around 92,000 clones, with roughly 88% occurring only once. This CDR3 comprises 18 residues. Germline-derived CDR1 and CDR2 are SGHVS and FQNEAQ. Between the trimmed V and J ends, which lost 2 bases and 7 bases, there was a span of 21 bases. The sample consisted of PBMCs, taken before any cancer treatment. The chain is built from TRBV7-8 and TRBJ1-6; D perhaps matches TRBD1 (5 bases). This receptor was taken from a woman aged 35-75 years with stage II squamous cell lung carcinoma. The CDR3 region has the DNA TGTGCCAGCAGCTTAACGAGTCGTCGGGGGTTTCGAAATTCACCCCTCCACTTT. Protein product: CASSLTSRRGFRNSPLHF.